The 4 T cell receptor beta chains presented below share a single source sample, sequenced in a study of shared clonotypes between healthy human individuals (dated by TCRdb to about 2020). The library was generated by the immunoSEQ multiplex PCR assay. Held by TCRdb, this immuneACCESS table contains in-frame sequences only and omits some clones. Under half of the omission traces to an unresolved V gene where checked; the cause of the rest is unknown. This sample gives approximately 640,000 clones in total; about 90% of them show up just once. The ten most abundant clones make up about 33% of the sample. Sequenced: memory CD8+ T cells from PBMCs. The cell subset or site label here, explained by the study, means: CD45RO+ cells pooled with CCR7-negative TemRA cells. These receptors all stem from a man aged 18-30 years in good health. Some clones in this sample may be carry-over from other donors' samples.

This clone was observed a single time. This chain connects TRBV4-1 to TRBJ2-1, with TRBD2 matching over 7 bases. This CDR3 has 14 residues. V shed 3 bases and J 4 bases; nucleotides not matched to a gene: 3. Germline V gene sequence: CDR1 MGHRA, CDR2 YSYEKL. The CDR3 protein is CASSQTSSYNEQFF. The CDR3 DNA follows: TGCGCCAGCAGCCAGACTAGCTCATACAATGAGCAGTTCTTC.

The J gene is TRBJ2-3, the V gene TRBV4-1, with a weak D call TRBD1 (7 bases). The CDR3 runs to 16 residues. Trimming took 3 bases from V and 4 from J, leaving 17 bases between them. Germline assignment: CDR1 MGHRA and CDR2 YSYEKL. The CDR3 coding sequence is TGCGCCAGCAGCCAGCTAGCGATTACAGGGGCAGATACGCAGTATTTT. This codes for CASSQLAITGADTQYF.

This chain uses TRBV27 with TRBJ2-1, with 8 positions matching TRBD1. There are 16 residues in the CDR3. Germline CDR1 reads MNHEY; CDR2 reads SMNVEV (reference sequence). V shed 5 bases, J shed 5 bases, and the junction held 11 bases outside the gene matches. The CDR3 protein is CASSPYAGQANNEQFF. The CDR3 DNA sequence: TGTGCCAGCAGTCCCTATGCGGGACAGGCTAACAATGAGCAGTTCTTC.

The chain links TRBV7-9 to TRBJ2-7, with 7 bases aligning to TRBD2. With V trimmed by 3 bases and J by 2 bases, 7 bases remained unmatched. This CDR3 contains 15 residues. The germline CDR1 and CDR2 sequences are SEHNR and FQNEAQ (reference sequence). CDR3 sequence reads: CASSFRGEKTYEQYF. CDR3 sequence (DNA): TGTGCCAGCAGCTTCCGGGGGGAAAAAACCTACGAGCAGTACTTC.